The present T cell receptor beta chain was sequenced within a study of T-cell memory formation after mild COVID-19. UMIs and sample barcodes were carried by the TCR alpha and TCR beta cDNA libraries that 5'RACE produced using constant-segment primers. TCRdb reanalysed the 5' RACE reads using MiXCR and keeps one entry per CDR3 protein. Among some 330,000 distinct CDR3 sequences listed, 20% to 25% were seen once. Study-level points and caveats: CD4/CD8 balance held among clones contracting day 15 to 85, and later expanders leaned CD4+. There were some responding clones in pre-infection memory, which suggested that cross-reactive memory had joined. Clones which contracted sat mainly in CM and EM if CD4+, and in EMRA if CD8+.

Trimming cost V 6 bases and J 5 bases, with 11 bases left between them. This CDR3 is 13 amino acids long. Germline loops: CDR1 MNHEY, CDR2 SMNVEV (reference sequence). Notes on this clonotype: Its antigen is not identified.

Source material: PBMCs or a T cell subset sorted from them (not recorded which). This sequence joins TRBV27 and TRBJ2-4, with D perhaps given as TRBD1 or TRBD2 (5 bases each). The source of this sequence is an adult woman who had mild COVID-19 (a few samples of this study predate the infection). Cell type and time point are not known. CDR3 sequence (DNA): TGTGCCAGCAGCCGGGGCTTGGAAAACATTCAGTACTTC. It encodes CASSRGLENIQYF.